These T cell receptor beta chains were read from a single sample in a study of low-dose radiotherapy and immunotherapy resistance in tumors. Via MiXCR, TCRdb re-called the reads, giving one row per CDR3 protein. This table holds roughly 95,000 distinct CDR3 sequences, roughly 19% found once. This specimen was PBMCs, taken after low-dose radiotherapy plus immunotherapy. Source of these receptors: a female donor with ovarian cancer. The CDR3 runs from the conserved cysteine through the conserved F or W. D genes are given only for firm matches. Expanded clones get a size class; other rows say once, few or many, or leave the size out.

v_call	d_call	j_call	clone_size	cdr3_nt	cdr3_aa
TRBV24-1	.	TRBJ2-3	many	TGTGCCACCAGTTTCGACACTCTCGACGACACAGATACGCAGTATTTT	CATSFDTLDDTDTQYF
TRBV7-2	TRBD2	TRBJ2-1	many	TGTGCCAGCAGCTCGCTAGCGGGGGGGCTGTTCTTC	CASSSLAGGLFF
TRBV19	TRBD2	TRBJ2-2	many	TGTGCCAGTAGTACGGCGGGGGGCGCTTGGGCTGGGGAGCTGTTTTTT	CASSTAGGAWAGELFF
TRBV4-1	TRBD2	TRBJ2-3	many	TGCGCCAGCAGCCAAAATCCCCCTAGCGGGAGCTTTGGCACGCAGTATTTT	CASSQNPPSGSFGTQYF
TRBV6-2/TRBV6-3	TRBD2	TRBJ2-2	.	TGTGCCAGCAGTGAGCGGGGGCCAGGGGAGCTGTTTTTT	CASSERGPGELFF
TRBV19	TRBD1	TRBJ1-5	.	TGTGCCAGTAGAATCCGACAGGGGAATCAGCCCCAGCATTTT	CASRIRQGNQPQHF
TRBV10-3	.	TRBJ2-1	many	TGTGCCATCAGTGTAGGTTCTCGTGAGAGGTCTGAGCAGTTCTTC	CAISVGSRERSEQFF
TRBV5-3	.	TRBJ1-3	.	TGTGCCAGCAGCTTGGTTCCCCAAAACTCTGGAAACACCATATATTTT	CASSLVPQNSGNTIYF
TRBV5-6	.	TRBJ2-3	.	TGTGCCAGCAGCTTTGTTTCGGCAGGTTGGGGAGATACGCAGTATTTT	CASSFVSAGWGDTQYF
TRBV7-2	TRBD1	TRBJ2-7	.	TGTGCCAGCAGCGACGGACAGGGTTACGAGCAGTACTTC	CASSDGQGYEQYF
TRBV5-1	TRBD2	TRBJ2-7	few	TGCGCCAGCAGCCTCGGGACTAGCACCGAGCAGTACTTC	CASSLGTSTEQYF
TRBV7-2	TRBD1	TRBJ1-2	many	TGTGCCAGCAGCGGCTCCCCGGGACAGGGGGCCGGCTACACCTTC	CASSGSPGQGAGYTF
TRBV27	.	TRBJ2-5	few	TGTGCCAGCAGTCCCCTGAACAGGGAAGAGACCCAGTACTTC	CASSPLNREETQYF
TRBV4-1	TRBD1	TRBJ2-1	.	TGCGCCAGCAGAGGGACAGGGGCCAAGGCAGGTGAGCAGTTCTTC	CASRGTGAKAGEQFF
TRBV27	.	TRBJ2-3	.	TGTGCCAGCAGTTTGCGCCCCAGAGATACGCAGTATTTT	CASSLRPRDTQYF
TRBV6-2/TRBV6-3	.	TRBJ2-2	few	TGTGCCAGCAGTTACTCCCCAGGGACGAACACCGGGGAGCTGTTTTTT	CASSYSPGTNTGELFF
TRBV7-8	.	TRBJ2-5	many	TGTGCCAGCAGTTTTATAGACGGTCAGAGAGAGACCCAGTACTTC	CASSFIDGQRETQYF
TRBV6-5	.	TRBJ2-1	many	TGTGCCAGCAGCAACAGGGGACTCAATGAGCAGTTCTTC	CASSNRGLNEQFF
TRBV29-1	.	TRBJ2-7	.	TGCAGCGTGAAACTAGCAAATCGCGGCAGCTCCTACGAGCAGTACTTC	CSVKLANRGSSYEQYF
TRBV20-1	.	TRBJ2-5	many	TGCAGTGCTATAGGGGGGCCGGTACGGGAGACCCAGTACTTC	CSAIGGPVRETQYF
TRBV5-1	.	TRBJ1-5	many	TGCGCCAGCAGCTTGTCCGGGGGCAATCAGCCCCAGCATTTT	CASSLSGGNQPQHF
TRBV30	.	TRBJ1-6	few	TGTGCCTGGAGTGTACAGGGTAATTCACCCCTCCACTTT	CAWSVQGNSPLHF
TRBV20-1	TRBD2	TRBJ2-1	many	TGCAGTGCTAGAATTTCACTAGCGGGAGGGACCAATGAGCAGTTCTTC	CSARISLAGGTNEQFF
TRBV19	.	TRBJ2-3	.	TGTGCCAGTAGTATTGGAAGCAGCACTGGCACAGATACGCAGTATTTT	CASSIGSSTGTDTQYF
TRBV6-1	.	TRBJ1-2	.	TGTGCCAGCAGCCGGGACGCTAACTATGGCTACACCTTC	CASSRDANYGYTF
TRBV6-5	.	TRBJ2-1	.	TGTGCCAGCAGTTTTGGGGGGCTTGCGCAGTTCTTC	CASSFGGLAQFF
TRBV7-9	TRBD2	TRBJ2-7	many	TGTGCCAGCAGCTTAGTGACTAGCGGGACCCTCGAGCAGTACTTC	CASSLVTSGTLEQYF
TRBV9	TRBD2	TRBJ2-1	.	TGTGCCAGCAGCGCCAGGTGGGGGAGGGATGAGCAGTTCTTC	CASSARWGRDEQFF
TRBV5-1	.	TRBJ2-7	.	TGCGCCAGCAGCTTGGGACTAGACTACAATGAGCAGTACTTC	CASSLGLDYNEQYF
TRBV19	.	TRBJ2-2	many	TGTGCCAGTACCCCAGGAGTTACAGGGTCGAACACCGGGGAGCTGTTTTTT	CASTPGVTGSNTGELFF
TRBV6-1	TRBD2	TRBJ2-3	many	TGTGCCAGCAGAGGTAGCGGGGATACGCAGTATTTT	CASRGSGDTQYF
TRBV9	.	TRBJ1-2	many	TGTGCCAGCAGCGGCCGGGACAAAAACTATGGCTACACCTTC	CASSGRDKNYGYTF
TRBV4-3	TRBD1	TRBJ1-2	many	TGCGCCAGCAGCCAAGATAACCTGGGACAGGGGGGCTATGGCTACACCTTC	CASSQDNLGQGGYGYTF
TRBV24-1	TRBD2	TRBJ2-3	many	TGTGCCACCAGTGACCTGACTAGCGGAAGCACAGATACGCAGTATTTT	CATSDLTSGSTDTQYF
TRBV14	TRBD1	TRBJ1-4	many	TGTGCCAGCAGCCAACGGACAGGGGGGACTAATGAAAAACTGTTTTTT	CASSQRTGGTNEKLFF
TRBV2	.	TRBJ2-7	many	TGTGCCAGCAGCGCCACAGCCTACGAGCAGTACTTC	CASSATAYEQYF
TRBV28	TRBD1	TRBJ2-3	many	TGTGCCAGCAGTGTAAGAGGGGGCGTAGATACGCAGTATTTT	CASSVRGGVDTQYF
TRBV5-6	.	TRBJ2-3	.	TGTGCCAGCAGCTCTAGGGGTTTGACAGATACGCAGTATTTT	CASSSRGLTDTQYF
TRBV5-1	.	TRBJ2-7	many	TGCGCCAGCAGCTTGGGGTCATACAACTCCTACGAGCAGTACTTC	CASSLGSYNSYEQYF
TRBV10-3	.	TRBJ2-7	many	TGTGCCATCAGCGCAGAAGTGGACTACGAGCAGTACTTC	CAISAEVDYEQYF
TRBV5-1	TRBD2	TRBJ2-1	few	TGCGCCAGCAGCTTGAGTGGCTTTATGGGACTAGCGGGAGTAAATGAGCAGTTCTTC	CASSLSGFMGLAGVNEQFF
TRBV29-1	.	TRBJ1-2	many	TGCAGCGTTGGAACGGGTTCACGCTACACCTTC	CSVGTGSRYTF
TRBV6-2/TRBV6-3	.	TRBJ2-7	many	TGTGCCAGCAGTATTAACAGGGATACCTACGAGCAGTACTTC	CASSINRDTYEQYF
TRBV7-8	.	TRBJ1-3	many	TGTGCCAGCAGCCGTACAGGGACAGGAAACACCATATATTTT	CASSRTGTGNTIYF
TRBV5-4	.	TRBJ2-2	many	TGTGCCAGCAGCCTTGCAGGAACCGGGGAGCTGTTTTTT	CASSLAGTGELFF
TRBV12-3/TRBV12-4	TRBD1	TRBJ2-3	many	TGTGCCAGCGGTGTATCCGGGACAGGGCAATCAGATACGCAGTATTTT	CASGVSGTGQSDTQYF
TRBV30	TRBD2	TRBJ2-5	few	TGTGCCTGGACCAGGGCGGGGGGCGAAGGGACCCAGTACTTC	CAWTRAGGEGTQYF
TRBV20-1	.	TRBJ1-2	few	TGCAGTGCTAGCGGGGGAGGTCCGGGTCCCTTCTATGGCTACACCTTC	CSASGGGPGPFYGYTF
TRBV14	.	TRBJ2-5	many	TGTGCCAGCAGCTTGGTTTCAGAGACCCAGTACTTC	CASSLVSETQYF
TRBV20-1	.	TRBJ2-1	many	TGCAGTGCTAGAGAGGCGGACCCCTCCTACAATGAGCAGTTCTTC	CSAREADPSYNEQFF
TRBV7-2	.	TRBJ2-5	.	TGTGCCAGCAGCTTAGTTCGGGGGCCAGCGGCCCAAGAGACCCAGTACTTC	CASSLVRGPAAQETQYF
TRBV7-2	.	TRBJ2-5	many	TGTGCCAGCAGCTTAGGAGGGCCGGGTTGGGAGACCCAGTACTTC	CASSLGGPGWETQYF
TRBV2	.	TRBJ2-2	many	TGTGCCAGCAGTGAGAGGCAAAGGGAGCTGTTTTTT	CASSERQRELFF
TRBV27	TRBD1	TRBJ2-3	.	TGTGCCAGCAGTTTAGGAGACAGGGATACAGATACGCAGTATTTT	CASSLGDRDTDTQYF
TRBV20-1	.	TRBJ2-7	many	TGCAGTGCTAGAGTGGCAGGGCGGGGAACAAATCTCAACTACGAGCAGTACTTC	CSARVAGRGTNLNYEQYF
TRBV13	.	TRBJ2-7	.	TGTGCCAGCAGCTTAAAGTCCTACGAGCAGTACTTC	CASSLKSYEQYF